The 14 T cell receptor beta chains in this list originate from one sample, sequenced in a study of neurological immune-mediated disorders. TCRdb independently ran MiXCR on the 5' RACE reads; one entry per CDR3 protein. The sample yields about 36,000 distinct CDR3 sequences, 10% seen once. Sequencing was carried out using PBMCs. The receptor source for this set is a woman aged 25 to 39 with HTLV-1-associated myelopathy (HAM/TSP).

This clonotype is medium-sized within its sample. DNA for the CDR3: TGTGCCATCAGAGGGACTGAGAAAAGTGGCTACACCTTC. Translated, it gives CAIRGTEKSGYTF. The genes are TRBV10-3 and TRBJ1-2, with D possibly being TRBD1 (5 bases). V lost 6 bases to trimming and J lost 7 bases, with 15 bases between them. Per the germline V gene, CDR1 is ENHRY and CDR2 is SYGVKD. This CDR3 region has 13 residues.

In this sample, this clonotype turned up many times. This chain joins TRBV4-1 and TRBJ2-2, with 7 bases aligning to TRBD1. The CDR3 loop spans 19 amino acids. Germline CDR1 and CDR2: MGHRA and YSYEKL. Trimming at V came to 2 bases and at J to 0 bases, leaving 12 bases not matched to a gene. CDR3 loop: CASSQSFGTAKANTGELFF. The DNA of the CDR3 is TGCGCCAGCAGCCAATCCTTCGGGACAGCGAAAGCGAACACCGGGGAGCTGTTTTTT.

This clonotype has a count of ten or more. The chain combines TRBV5-6 with TRBJ2-1; 10 bases align to TRBD2. The V gene end was trimmed by 3 bases and the J gene end by 8 bases; junction bases not matched to a gene: 5. CDR3 length: 14 amino acids. Germline V lookup: CDR1 SGHDT, CDR2 YYEEEE. In nucleotides, the CDR3 is TGTGCCAGCAGCTCCGCCGGGACTAGCGATGAGCAGTTCTTC. Its translation is CASSSAGTSDEQFF.

This clonotype came up a few times. This chain links TRBV20-1 with TRBJ2-7, with TRBD2 as a possible D gene (5 bases). The V end was cut by 4 bases, the J end by 2 bases, with 12 bases between. Germline V CDR1 and CDR2: DFQATT, SNEGSKA (reference sequence). CDR3 size: 13 residues. This CDR3 is CSANDGNTYEQYF. The CDR3 nucleotides are TGCAGTGCTAACGACGGGAACACCTACGAGCAGTACTTC.

This clonotype occurred many times. The chain employs TRBV5-6 and TRBJ1-4, with 11 bases aligning to TRBD1. Germline V gene sequence: CDR1 SGHDT, CDR2 YYEEEE. Losses at the gene ends were 1 base for V and 8 bases for J; bases not matched to a gene: 4. The CDR3 spans 15 residues. CDR3: CASSLRTGGAEKLFF. The CDR3 region has the DNA TGTGCCAGCAGCTTGAGGACAGGGGGCGCGGAAAAACTGTTTTTT.

This clonotype was counted ten times or more. V is TRBV10-3 and J is TRBJ1-2, with D unclear. Trimming stripped 7 bases from V and 9 bases from J, with 18 bases between. Germline loops: CDR1 ENHRY, CDR2 SYGVKD. The CDR3 is 13 residues long. The CDR3: CAIKPLRRRSYTF. Here the CDR3 DNA reads TGTGCCATCAAACCCCTTCGGCGCCGAAGCTACACCTTC.

This clonotype was seen at least ten times. V gene TRBV7-9 combines with J gene TRBJ2-3; D uncertain. This CDR3 comprises 13 residues. V lost 5 bases to trimming and J lost 0 bases, with 6 bases between them. CDR1 is SEHNR, CDR2 FQNEAQ, per germline (reference sequence). This CDR3 is CASSPTSTDTQYF. As DNA, the CDR3 is TGTGCCAGCAGCCCCACTAGCACAGATACGCAGTATTTT.

There are many counts of this clonotype. The chain has TRBV20-1 and TRBJ1-1; TRBD1 matches 7 bases. Germline V lookup: CDR1 DFQATT, CDR2 SNEGSKA (reference sequence). V lost 3 bases, J lost 1 base, and 11 bases stayed unmatched. The CDR3 sequence is 16 residues long. The CDR3 sequence is CSARGRGLAGNTEAFF. DNA of the CDR3: TGCAGTGCTAGGGGAAGGGGGCTCGCCGGGAACACTGAAGCTTTCTTT.

This clonotype was found a few times. This chain joins TRBV3-1 and TRBJ2-7; D is unclear. Trimming shortened V by 9 bases and J by 4 bases, and 10 bases separated the two germline ends. Looked up from germline, CDR1 is LGHDT and CDR2 is YNNKEL (reference sequence). This CDR3 contains 11 residues. The CDR3 here is CASQGLYEQYF. The DNA for the CDR3 is TGTGCCAGTCAAGGGCTATACGAGCAGTACTTC.

The chain carries TRBV20-1 and TRBJ2-1; D perhaps matches TRBD1 (7 bases). Germline CDR1 and CDR2: DFQATT and SNEGSKA (reference sequence). V was shortened by 6 bases and J by 8 bases, with 17 bases between the two germline ends. This CDR3 has 13 residues. The CDR3 reads CSAWRGPSDEQFF. In nucleotides, the CDR3 is TGCAGTGCCTGGAGGGGGCCTTCGGATGAGCAGTTCTTC.

This clonotype was counted many times. The CDR3 nucleotides read TGCAGCGTTGAAGAGAATGCGGGACAAGTATACGAGCAGTACTTC. It specifies CSVEENAGQVYEQYF. The gene calls are TRBV29-1 and TRBJ2-7; either TRBD1 or TRBD2 may supply D (6 bases each). CDR1 is SQVTM, CDR2 ANQGSEA, per germline. The CDR3 loop spans 15 amino acids. V was cut by 0 bases and J by 4 bases, with 16 bases left in between.

This clonotype was detected many times. This rearrangement joins TRBV5-1 to TRBJ2-1, with D unresolved. Germline V lookup: CDR1 SGHRS, CDR2 YFSETQ. This CDR3 region has 13 residues. V lost 4 bases and J 6 bases, leaving 11 bases between the germline ends. The CDR3 sequence: CASSRGRPNEQFF. The CDR3 DNA reads TGCGCCAGCAGCCGAGGACGGCCCAATGAGCAGTTCTTC.

This clonotype has a count of ten or more. The chain is built from TRBV27 and TRBJ1-2; D is possibly TRBD1 (5 bases). The CDR3 contains 13 residues. Per the germline V gene, CDR1 is MNHEY and CDR2 is SMNVEV (reference sequence). Trimming left V 8 bases short and J 7 bases short, with 17 bases between. This chain's CDR3 is CASGITPGFGYTF. CDR3 coding DNA: TGTGCCAGCGGCATAACCCCAGGGTTTGGCTACACCTTC.

This clonotype was detected ten times or more. The chain joins TRBV5-5 to TRBJ1-1, with a weak D call TRBD1 (5 bases). The CDR3 is 12 amino acids. Germline-derived CDR1 and CDR2 are SGHKS and YYEKEE (reference sequence). Trimming took 7 bases from V and 8 from J, leaving 15 bases between them. CDR3 protein: CASSRGGVEAFF. The CDR3 DNA reads as TGTGCCAGCTCTCGGGGGGGAGTAGAAGCTTTCTTT.